These 26 T cell receptor beta chains came from one sample sequenced in a study of metastatic and nonmetastatic thyroid tumors. All patients reached thyroid surgery having received no treatment beforehand. TCRdb reassembled clones from the PCR reads with MiXCR. The data hold tens of thousands of clones, with about 20% observed a single time. Material for sequencing was blood. The origin of the receptors is a female donor with papillary thyroid cancer or a benign thyroid nodule (not recorded which). Some clones in this sample may be carry-over from other donors' samples.

This clone was counted ten times or more. V and J are TRBV28 and TRBJ2-5; no clear D. Germline values: CDR1 MDHEN, CDR2 SYDVKM. CDR3 length: 11 amino acids. V was cut by 10 bases and J by 4 bases, with 10 bases left in between. The DNA of the CDR3 is TGTGCCATCCTGGGCGGAGAGACCCAGTACTTC. Translating gives CAILGGETQYF.

A remark on this clone: Without the conserved terminal phenylalanine or tryptophan, this CDR3 likely stems from a read error. J is TRBJ1-1 and V is TRBV6-1; D call uncertain. The CDR3 runs 16 residues. Trimming removed 6 bases at V and 5 bases at J, with 22 bases between. CDR1 MNHNS and CDR2 SASEGT come from the germline V gene. The CDR3 spells CASSPLAHGGSTEAFL. CDR3 sequence (DNA): TGTGCCAGCAGCCCCCTCGCGCATGGAGGGAGTACTGAAGCTTTCCTT.

There are many counts of this clone. V gene TRBV9 combines with J gene TRBJ1-3, with D unclear. CDR3 length: 12 residues. V lost 0 bases to trimming and J lost 7 bases, with 5 bases between them. Germline-derived CDR1 and CDR2 are SGDLS and YYNGEE. In nucleotides, the CDR3 is TGTGCCAGCAGCGTAGGTAGGAACACCATATATTTT. Its translation is CASSVGRNTIYF.

The count of this clone is one. The chain uses TRBV11-2 and TRBJ2-7; either TRBD1 or TRBD2 may fit D (6 bases each). There are 13 residues in the CDR3. The V gene's germline CDR1 is SGHAT and CDR2 FQNNGV. Trimming removed 8 bases from V and 4 bases from J, with 15 bases in between. The DNA of the CDR3 is TGTGCCAGCCGGGGGCTATCGACATACGAGCAGTACTTC. Its translation is CASRGLSTYEQYF.

This clone appeared many times. The V call is TRBV12-3 or TRBV12-4, the J call TRBJ2-2, with 8 bases lining up with TRBD2. This CDR3 contains 15 residues. V dropped 3 bases and J dropped 6; count of bases not matched to a gene: 6. For the CDR3, the DNA is TGTGCCAGCAGTTTGTCGGGGGGGGGCCCCGGGGAGCTGTTTTTT. It encodes CASSLSGGGPGELFF.

The sample holds many counts of this clone. J is TRBJ2-7 and V is TRBV19, with unresolved D. The V end was cut by 1 base, the J end by 7 bases, with 20 bases between. This CDR3 is 16 amino acids long. From germline, CDR1 is LNHDA and CDR2 SQIVND (reference sequence). In nucleotides, the CDR3 is TGTGCCAGTAGTATAGGAGGCACGACGGGCTTACTGGAGCAGTACTTC. As protein: CASSIGGTTGLLEQYF.

This clone was counted ten times or more. This chain joins TRBV7-2 and TRBJ2-2; no clear D gene. Germline V gene sequence: CDR1 SGHTA, CDR2 FQGNSA. The CDR3 consists of 15 residues. Trimming left V 1 base short and J 0 bases short, with 6 bases between. This CDR3 reads CASSLEPANTGELFF. The CDR3 DNA follows: TGTGCCAGCAGCTTAGAGCCAGCGAACACCGGGGAGCTGTTTTTT. The entire variable domain, with the rest obtained from reference TRBV7-2 and TRBJ2-2, is as follows: GAGVSQSPSNKVTEKGKDVELRCDPISGHTALYWYRQSLGQGLEFLIYFQGNSAPDKSGLPSDRFSAERTGGSVSTLTIQRTQQEDSAVYLCASSLEPANTGELFFGEGSRLTVL.

The chain recombines TRBV9 with TRBJ1-2, with D perhaps TRBD1 (6 bases). V shed 5 bases and J shed 8 bases, with 19 bases lying between them. The V gene's germline CDR1 is SGDLS and CDR2 YYNGEE. The CDR3 runs to 14 residues. The CDR3 sequence: CASSGGLLEGGYTF. DNA for the CDR3: TGTGCCAGCAGTGGGGGCCTACTGGAAGGAGGCTACACCTTC.

On this clone itself: Its ends do not fully match the called genes, so a read error is possible. At the DNA level, this CDR3 is encoded by other sequences in the same sample as well. The CDR3 protein is CASRSLGGNQPQHF. CDR3 DNA: TGTGCCAGCCGTTCTCTAGGGGGCAATCAGCCCCAGCATTTC. The chain employs TRBV27 and TRBJ1-5; 7 bases are a match to TRBD1. Germline values: CDR1 MNHEY, CDR2 SMNVEV (reference sequence). This CDR3 has 14 amino acids.

This clone was picked up a small number of times. A clone one base away is much larger, so this may be a read error. V is TRBV11-2 and J is TRBJ2-1, with 8 bases aligning to TRBD2. Per germline, CDR1 SGHAT and CDR2 FQNNGV. J was trimmed by 8 bases and V by 2 bases; bases with no gene match: 17. This CDR3 has 18 residues. The CDR3 spells CASSLYLSGRGLSHEQFF. CDR3 sequence (DNA): TGTGCCAGCAGCTTATATTTAAGCGGGAGAGGGCTAAGTCATGAGCAGTTCTTC.

This clone was picked up a small number of times. The chain has TRBV20-1 and TRBJ2-5, with TRBD2 identical over 10 bases. The CDR3 sequence is 16 residues long. The trim removed 3 bases at V and 4 bases at J, leaving 11 bases unmatched. CDR1 is DFQATT, CDR2 SNEGSKA, per germline (reference sequence). The CDR3 bases are TGCAGTGCTAGTTCCAGCGGGAGGGCGGGAGGAGAGACCCAGTACTTC. Protein product: CSASSSGRAGGETQYF.

This clone was observed many times. J is TRBJ2-5 and V is TRBV27, with TRBD1 identical over 9 bases. The CDR3 runs to 13 residues. Germline CDR1 is MNHEY and CDR2 is SMNVEV (reference sequence). Unmatched junction bases numbered 3, after V lost 5 bases and J lost 5 bases. The CDR3 reads CASSRDRVETQYF. The DNA of the CDR3 is TGTGCCAGCAGTAGGGACAGGGTCGAGACCCAGTACTTC.

In this sample, this clone turned up many times. This CDR3 is also generated by other DNA sequences in the sample. For the CDR3, the DNA is TGCAGTGCTACTCGCGCGGACCAAGAGACCCAGTACTTC. It codes for CSATRADQETQYF. The chain recombines TRBV20-1 with TRBJ2-5, with no clear D. The CDR3 is 13 residues long. Germline-derived CDR1 and CDR2 are DFQATT and SNEGSKA (reference sequence). The ends were cut back, 4 bases at V and 0 bases at J, with 9 bases in the middle.

The table lists this clone with many counts. The chain employs TRBV11-2 and TRBJ1-1, with D unclear. Per the germline V gene, CDR1 is SGHAT and CDR2 is FQNNGV. This CDR3 comprises 12 residues. V dropped 5 bases and J dropped 0 bases, with 4 bases sitting between them. The CDR3 region has the DNA TGTGCCAGCAGCCCCATGAACACTGAAGCTTTCTTT. Translation gives CASSPMNTEAFF.

The V call is TRBV18, the J call TRBJ2-5; 10 nucleotides match TRBD2. V gave up 3 bases and J gave up 2 bases; unmatched junction bases: 9. The germline CDR1 and CDR2 sequences are KGHSH and LQKENI. The CDR3 is 17 amino acids. CDR3 DNA: TGTGCCAGCTCACCTTACCCGACTAGCGGGTTTCAAGAGACCCAGTACTTC. Amino acids: CASSPYPTSGFQETQYF.

In this sample, this clone turned up many times. The chain is built from TRBV2 and TRBJ1-2, with TRBD1 matching over 8 bases. This CDR3 is 14 amino acids long. After removal of 6 bases from V and 2 bases from J, the junction contained 5 bases not matched to a gene. From germline, CDR1 is SNHLY and CDR2 FYNNEI. The CDR3 region has the DNA TGTGCCAGCAGCGACACAGGGGGAAACTATGGCTACACCTTC. Translated, it gives CASSDTGGNYGYTF.

This clone was recorded many times. The rearrangement joins TRBV29-1 to TRBJ2-5; the match to TRBD2 covers 7 bases. V shed 7 bases, J shed 2 bases, and the junction held 10 bases outside the gene matches. This CDR3 comprises 14 residues. Germline CDR1 and CDR2: SQVTM and ANQGSEA. CDR3 loop: CSAKGLAAQETQYF. The CDR3 nucleotides read TGCAGCGCCAAAGGGCTAGCGGCGCAAGAGACCCAGTACTTC.

The rearrangement links TRBV30 to TRBJ2-1, with TRBD2 matching 13 bases. Germline CDR1 GTSNPN, CDR2 SVGIG (reference sequence). The CDR3 contains 15 residues. Trimming removed 0 bases from V and 4 bases from J; junction bases left unmatched: 0. In DNA form, the CDR3 reads TGTGCCTGGAGTGTACTAGCGGGAGGGTACAATGAGCAGTTCTTC. Amino acid sequence: CAWSVLAGGYNEQFF. The complete variable domain, with remaining parts taken from reference TRBV30 and TRBJ2-1, reads SQTIHQWPATLVQPVGSPLSLECTVEGTSNPNLYWYRQAAGRGLQLLFYSVGIGQISSEVPQNLSASRPQDRQFILSSKKLLLSDSGFYLCAWSVLAGGYNEQFFGPGTRLTVL.

A note on this clone: A much larger clone differs by one base, so this may be a read error. Other nucleotide sequences in the sample specify the same CDR3. The V gene is TRBV2, the J gene TRBJ2-2; 11 bases line up with TRBD2. The CDR3 has 15 residues. Germline V gives CDR1 SNHLY, CDR2 FYNNEI. The V segment lost 8 bases and the J segment 6 bases; nucleotides outside the gene matches: 8. The DNA of the CDR3 is TGTGCCAGCCGTGCGACTAGCGGGATCTCCGGGGAGCTGTTTTTT. Amino acid sequence: CASRATSGISGELFF. Full variable domain (outside the CDR3, taken from reference TRBV2 and TRBJ2-2): EPEVTQTPSHQVTQMGQEVILRCVPISNHLYFYWYRQILGQKVEFLVSFYNNEISEKSEIFDDQFSVERPDGSNFTLKIRSTKLEDSAMYFCASRATSGISGELFFGEGSRLTVL.

At least ten counts were recorded for this clone. The chain couples TRBV10-2 to TRBJ1-1; D is uncertain. The V end lost 5 bases, the J end lost 3 bases, and 10 bases lay between the germline ends. The CDR3 is 13 residues long. Germline loops: CDR1 WSHSY, CDR2 SAAADI. CDR3 amino acids: CASSPRTDTEAFF. The CDR3 region has the DNA TGCGCCAGCAGTCCCAGGACGGACACTGAAGCTTTCTTT.

J is TRBJ2-1 and V is TRBV18; the D gene is possibly TRBD2 (8 bases). Germline values: CDR1 KGHSH, CDR2 LQKENI. The CDR3 sequence is 20 residues long. Trimming cost V 2 bases and J 2 bases, with 25 bases left between them. The CDR3 here is CASSPFGRGETSGTYNEQFF. In DNA form, the CDR3 reads TGTGCCAGCTCACCATTTGGCAGGGGGGAAACTAGCGGCACCTACAATGAGCAGTTCTTC.

This clone was detected ten times or more. The rearrangement joins TRBV3-1 to TRBJ1-6; tentatively, D is TRBD1 (6 bases). Deletions cut 3 bases from V and 7 bases from J, with 13 bases between. There are 15 residues in the CDR3. The germline gives CDR1 LGHDT, CDR2 YNNKEL (reference sequence). The CDR3 protein is CASSQQQGQNSPLHF. The CDR3 DNA is TGTGCCAGCAGCCAGCAACAGGGCCAGAATTCACCCCTCCACTTT.

This clone came up a few times. CDR3: CASSLFEGTGAHEQFF. The CDR3 bases are TGTGCCAGCAGCTTATTCGAAGGGACAGGGGCCCATGAGCAGTTCTTC. The J gene is TRBJ2-1, the V gene TRBV11-1; 10 nucleotides align to TRBD1. Germline loops: CDR1 SGHAT, CDR2 FQDESV (reference sequence). CDR3 length: 16 amino acids. Trimming cost V 2 bases and J 8 bases; bases outside gene matches: 9.

Comments on this clone: The junction and the germline gene differ at one end; a read error may be behind it. The chain is built from TRBV28 and TRBJ2-2; 8 nucleotides match TRBD1. The CDR3 is 17 amino acids. CDR1 is MDHEN and CDR2 is SYDVKM in the germline V gene. The CDR3 loop is CASSSFQGALTPGELFF. Written as DNA, the CDR3 is TGTGCCAGCAGTTCCTTCCAGGGGGCTTTAACCCCCGGTGAGCTGTTTTTT.

In its sample, this clone was seen many times. Additional DNA sequences in this sample encode the identical CDR3. The rearrangement uses TRBV28 and TRBJ1-2; D might be TRBD1 (6 bases). Deletions cut 5 bases from V and 4 bases from J, with 17 bases between. CDR1 MDHEN and CDR2 SYDVKM come from the germline V gene. The CDR3 has 15 amino acids. The CDR3 protein is CASSPRRRRGYGYTF. Written as DNA, the CDR3 is TGTGCCAGCAGTCCTCGCCGCCGCAGGGGCTATGGCTACACCTTC.

The table lists this clone with many counts. The chain uses TRBV11-1 and TRBJ2-7, with 11 nucleotides matching TRBD2. Per the germline V gene, CDR1 is SGHAT and CDR2 is FQDESV (reference sequence). The CDR3 is 16 amino acids. V lost 5 bases, J lost 3 bases, and 9 bases stayed unmatched. CDR3 DNA sequence: TGTGCCAGCAGCGAATACGGGACTAGCGGATACTACGAGCAGTACTTC. Translated, it gives CASSEYGTSGYYEQYF. The full variable domain, with the rest looked up from reference TRBV11-1 and TRBJ2-7, is EAEVAQSPRYKITEKSQAVAFWCDPISGHATLYWYRQILGQGPELLVQFQDESVVDDSQLPKDRFSAERLKGVDSTLKIQPAELGDSAMYLCASSEYGTSGYYEQYFGPGTRLTVT.